The 8 T cell receptor beta chains given below trace back to one sample, sequenced in a study of control samples from healthy donors and cancer patients. Here immunoSEQ multiplex PCR was the method, and the copy in TCRdb shows in-frame clones only, minus some. The profile shows 150,000 to 190,000 clones, about 94% of them singletons. Sample: blood. The receptor source for this set is a man aged 50 to 59 in good health.

The count of this clone is one. The genes are TRBV12-5 and TRBJ2-2; 12 positions match TRBD2. CDR1 and CDR2 (germline): LGHNT, FRNRAP. There are 18 residues in the CDR3. The V and J ends lost 5 bases and 0 bases, in that order; junction bases with no gene match: 7. The CDR3 coding sequence is TGTGCTAGTGGTACGGGGGCTAGCGGGAGGGCGAACACCGGGGAGCTGTTTTTT. The encoded protein is CASGTGASGRANTGELFF.

The genes are TRBV15 and TRBJ2-7; D is undetermined. CDR1 and CDR2 (germline): LNHNV, YYDKDF (reference sequence). The CDR3 is made up of 16 amino acids. The germline V and J ends were trimmed by 2 bases and 3 bases, with 17 bases remaining between them. In nucleotides, the CDR3 is TGTGCCACCAGCAGATCCGCGCTCGCGTCCAACTACGAGCAGTACTTC. This translates into CATSRSALASNYEQYF.

The chain has TRBV21-1 and TRBJ2-7. TRBV21-1 is termed a pseudogene. There are 13 residues in the CDR3. Written as DNA, the CDR3 is TGTGCCAGCAGCAAAGAAAAGGGATGGGAGCAGTACTTC. Translation gives CASSKEKGWEQYF.

The genes are TRBV4-2 and TRBJ2-7; TRBD2 is a possible D gene (5 bases). The V gene's germline CDR1 is LGHNA and CDR2 YNFKEQ. Trimming removed 0 bases at V and 5 bases at J, with 11 bases between. The CDR3 covers 14 residues. The CDR3 DNA follows: TGTGCCAGCAGCCAAGAGGGAGACGGGCACGAGCAGTACTTC. Amino acids: CASSQEGDGHEQYF.

The table lists this clone with a few counts. The chain joins TRBV21-1 to TRBJ1-5; the D call in the table, TRBD1, was not verified against the DNA. TRBV21-1 is listed as a pseudogene. The CDR3 totals 13 residues. CDR3 DNA sequence: TGTGCCAGCAGGATGGGACAGAATCAGCCCCAGCATTTT. This gives the protein CASRMGQNQPQHF.

The gene calls are TRBV25-1 and TRBJ1-4; D is possibly TRBD1 (5 bases). The germline V gene has CDR1 MGHDK and CDR2 SYGVNS. The CDR3 totals 14 residues. V lost 6 bases, J lost 1 base, and 9 bases lay in between. CDR3 in DNA: TGTGCCAGCAGCCTGCAGGGAACTAATGAAAAACTGTTTTTT. Its translation is CASSLQGTNEKLFF.

The chain links TRBV24-1 to TRBJ2-7; D might be TRBD1 or TRBD2, each matching 5 bases. CDR3 length: 12 amino acids. Germline CDR1 is KGHDR and CDR2 is SFDVKD. The ends were cut back, 9 bases at V and 3 bases at J, with 11 bases in the middle. The CDR3 sequence: CATSRDGYEQYF. For the CDR3, the DNA is TGTGCCACCTCCCGGGACGGCTACGAGCAGTACTTC.

The chain is built from TRBV9 and TRBJ1-3; D may be TRBD1 (6 bases). The ends were cut back, 3 bases at V and 0 bases at J, with 13 bases in the middle. The germline V gene encodes CDR1 SGDLS and CDR2 YYNGEE. The CDR3 runs to 16 residues. CDR3 in amino acids: CASSAFGQSSGNTIYF. CDR3 DNA sequence: TGTGCCAGCAGCGCCTTTGGACAGTCCTCTGGAAACACCATATATTTT.